A selection of T cell receptor beta chains follows, all from one sample in a study of blood T cell repertoires in COVID-19. The method was immunoSEQ multiplex PCR; TCRdb's version includes in-frame clones alone and lacks a portion of them. This sample yields more than 200,000 clones, of which over 75% are seen a single time; about 4.8% belongs to the top ten. The source material was peripheral blood. Every receptor here comes from a man aged 45 to 65 with acute or convalescent COVID-19. The CDR3 runs from the conserved cysteine through the conserved F or W. D genes are given only for firm matches. Where a row states a size, it is once, few, many or the class of an expanded clone; other rows omit it.

>17|TRBV27|once|TRBJ2-2|TRBD2
TGTGCCAGCAGTCCCTATAGCGGGGGGGAGAACACCGGGGAGCTGTTTTTT
CASSPYSGGENTGELFF
>16|TRBV25-1|.|TRBJ1-5|TRBD1
TGTGCCAGCAGTGAATCAGGCAGGGGGAGCAATCAGCCCCAGCATTTT
CASSESGRGSNQPQHF
>14|TRBV14|once|TRBJ1-4|.
TGTGCCAGCAGCCCAACGACTTGGAGAGGAAAACTGTTTTTT
CASSPTTWRGKLFF
>14|TRBV2|.|TRBJ2-7|TRBD1
TGTGCCAGCAGTGACGGACAGGGGGCCGTCGAGCAGTACTTC
CASSDGQGAVEQYF
>14|TRBV9|.|TRBJ1-5|TRBD1
TGTGCCAGCAGCGGACAGGGAAGCAATCAGCCCCAGCATTTT
CASSGQGSNQPQHF
>11|TRBV27|.|TRBJ2-3|.
TGTGCCAGCAGTCTCAGAGATACGCAGTATTTT
CASSLRDTQYF
>12|TRBV9|.|TRBJ2-1|.
TGTGCCAGCAGCTCAGGGTGGTATGAGCAGTTCTTC
CASSSGWYEQFF
>18|TRBV14|.|TRBJ1-1|TRBD1
TGTGCCAGCAGCCAAGAAGAGGACAGGAGCCCATGGAACACTGAAGCTTTCTTT
CASSQEEDRSPWNTEAFF
>14|TRBV5-5|.|TRBJ1-3|.
TGTGCCAGCAGCTTGGCGCACGCGGGAAACACCATATATTTT
CASSLAHAGNTIYF
>12|TRBV18|.|TRBJ2-2|.
TGTGCCAGCCGTCAGGGGACCGGGGAGCTGTTTTTT
CASRQGTGELFF
>12|TRBV6-5|.|TRBJ1-2|TRBD1
TGTGCCAGCAGGCAGACAGGGGGCCCCTACACCTTC
CASRQTGGPYTF
>10|TRBV7-9|.|TRBJ1-3|.
TGTGCCAGCAGCTTTAGGACAGTCAACTTT
CASSFRTVNF
>13|TRBV12-3/TRBV12-4|.|TRBJ1-4|.
TGTGCCAGCAGTCAACAGGGTAATGAAAAACTGTTTTTT
CASSQQGNEKLFF
>14|TRBV11-2|.|TRBJ2-5|TRBD1
TGTGCCAGCAGCACGGACAGGGCGGGGGAGACCCAGTACTTC
CASSTDRAGETQYF
>16|TRBV19|.|TRBJ1-2|TRBD1
TGTGCCAGTAGTACCGGGGACAGACCGCCGGACTATGGCTACACCTTC
CASSTGDRPPDYGYTF
>14|TRBV19|.|TRBJ2-3|.
TGTGCCAGTAGTAGCCAGGGGGGACCAGATACGCAGTATTTT
CASSSQGGPDTQYF
>16|TRBV4-1|.|TRBJ2-1|.
TGCGCCAGCAGCCTGGGGACATTAAGCTCCTACAATGAGCAGTTCTTC
CASSLGTLSSYNEQFF
>16|TRBV5-4|.|TRBJ2-5|TRBD2
TGTGCCAGCAGCAGCGGGACTAGCGGAGACCAAGAGACCCAGTACTTC
CASSSGTSGDQETQYF
>15|TRBV6-5|.|TRBJ1-2|.
TGTGCCAGCAGTTCCTCGACAGATTCCTTCTATGGCTACACCTTC
CASSSSTDSFYGYTF
>15|TRBV27|.|TRBJ1-1|TRBD1
TGTGCCAGCAGTCCAAGACAGGGGAGGTCCACTGAAGCTTTCTTT
CASSPRQGRSTEAFF
>15|TRBV5-4|.|TRBJ1-4|.
TGTGCCAGCAGCCGAACCCAGGGTATTGGGGAAAAACTGTTTTTT
CASSRTQGIGEKLFF
>15|TRBV7-6|.|TRBJ1-1|TRBD1
TGTGCCAGCAGCGCCTCGACAGGGGGCTATACTGAAGCTTTCTTT
CASSASTGGYTEAFF
>16|TRBV4-1|.|TRBJ1-1|TRBD1
TGCGCCAGCAGCCAAGGCGGAGGGCAGGGGGCCACTGAAGCTTTCTTT
CASSQGGGQGATEAFF
>16|TRBV5-1|.|TRBJ1-1|TRBD1
TGCGCCAGCAGCTTGCACGTGACAGGGTTGAACACTGAAGCTTTCTTT
CASSLHVTGLNTEAFF
>16|TRBV19|.|TRBJ1-5|TRBD1
TGTGCCTCGGACAGGGGGATTGCCCCACAGAATCAGCCCCAGCATTTT
CASDRGIAPQNQPQHF
>14|TRBV2|once|TRBJ2-5|.
TGTGCCAGCAGACCTACTAGTCCCCAAAAGACCCAGTACTTC
CASRPTSPQKTQYF
>14|TRBV13|.|TRBJ2-5|.
TGTGCCAGCAGCTGGGGGGGGCCGGGAGAGACCCAGTACTTC
CASSWGGPGETQYF
>15|TRBV5-1|once|TRBJ2-1|TRBD2
TGCGCCAGCAGCTTGCCTCTAGCGGGGGTAACTGAGCAGTTCTTC
CASSLPLAGVTEQFF
>17|TRBV25-1|.|TRBJ2-6|.
TGTGCCAGCAGTCGATCAGGGGCCGGCTCTGGGGCCAACGTCCTGACTTTC
CASSRSGAGSGANVLTF
>17|TRBV4-1|once|TRBJ2-5|TRBD2
TGCGCCAGCAGCGCCCAACACCTGACTAGCGGGGGAGAGACCCAGTACTTC
CASSAQHLTSGGETQYF
>16|TRBV5-5|.|TRBJ1-3|.
TGTGCCAGCAGCTTCTGGCCCCAAGTCTCTGGAAACACCATATATTTT
CASSFWPQVSGNTIYF
>15|TRBV7-8|.|TRBJ1-4|TRBD1
TGTGCCAGCAGCTCGGGACAGGGGTTGGGGGAAAAACTGTTTTTT
CASSSGQGLGEKLFF
>17|TRBV5-1|.|TRBJ2-3|TRBD2
TGCGCCAGCAGCACCGGGGCTGGCGGGGGGAGCACAGATACGCAGTATTTT
CASSTGAGGGSTDTQYF
>13|TRBV9|.|TRBJ1-2|TRBD1
TGTGCCAGCTCGACAGGGGGGATCTATGGCTACACCTTC
CASSTGGIYGYTF
>14|TRBV7-9|.|TRBJ2-7|.
TGTGCCAGCAGCTTAGTTCAGGGCCCGGGTGAGCAGTACTTC
CASSLVQGPGEQYF
>13|TRBV18|.|TRBJ1-2|.
TGTGCCAGCTCACCGGACAGCCCTTATGGCTACACCTTC
CASSPDSPYGYTF
>15|TRBV5-1|.|TRBJ1-1|.
TGCGCCAGCAGCCTTTATCAGGGCCAGAACACTGAAGCTTTCTTT
CASSLYQGQNTEAFF
>16|TRBV7-9|few|TRBJ1-6|TRBD1
TGTGCCAGCAGCTCCTCTCCTGACAGGGGAAGTTCACCCCTCCACTTT
CASSSSPDRGSSPLHF
>12|TRBV19|.|TRBJ1-2|.
TGTGCCAGTAGTATCCGTAACTATGGCTACACCTTC
CASSIRNYGYTF
>13|TRBV12-3/TRBV12-4|.|TRBJ1-2|.
TGTGCCAGCAATGGACAGTCTAACTATGGCTACACCTTC
CASNGQSNYGYTF
>13|TRBV12-3/TRBV12-4|.|TRBJ1-1|.
TGTGCCAGCAGTTTACCGGGGGTAACTGAAGCTTTCTTT
CASSLPGVTEAFF
>11|TRBV2|.|TRBJ1-2|TRBD1
TGTGCCAGTGGGACAGCCTATGGCTACACCTTC
CASGTAYGYTF
>14|TRBV4-1|.|TRBJ2-7|TRBD2
TGCGCCAGCAGCCGACTAGCGGAAACCTACGAGCAGTACTTC
CASSRLAETYEQYF
>14|TRBV27|.|TRBJ1-1|.
TGTGCCAGCAGTTTCCTATCCATGAACACTGAAGCTTTCTTT
CASSFLSMNTEAFF
>18|TRBV11-2|.|TRBJ1-5|TRBD1
TGTGCCAGCAGTCGAGGGACAGGGAACTTTTATAGCAATCAGCCCCAGCATTTT
CASSRGTGNFYSNQPQHF
>13|TRBV7-2|.|TRBJ1-5|TRBD1
TGTGCCAGCAGCCCACAGGGGGATCAGCCCCAGCATTTT
CASSPQGDQPQHF
>15|TRBV7-3|.|TRBJ2-2|TRBD2
TGTGCCAGCAGCCTTATGGGACTAGCGGCCGGGGAGCTGTTTTTT
CASSLMGLAAGELFF
>14|TRBV7-2|.|TRBJ1-3|TRBD1
TGTGCCAGCAGCCCAGGGGGTGGTGGAAACACCATATATTTT
CASSPGGGGNTIYF
>13|TRBV30|once|TRBJ1-6|.
TGTGCCTGGAGTGCCCAAGAGGGATCACCCCTCCACTTT
CAWSAQEGSPLHF
>13|TRBV5-1|.|TRBJ1-1|.
TGCGCCAGCAGCACAGGACTATCCAACGAAGCTTTCTTT
CASSTGLSNEAFF
>14|TRBV18|.|TRBJ1-6|.
TGTGCCAGCTCACCAGAGGGGGTGTACTCACCCCTCCACTTT
CASSPEGVYSPLHF
>14|TRBV9|.|TRBJ2-3|.
TGTGCCAGCAACCGACTAGACCTCGCAGATACGCAGTATTTT
CASNRLDLADTQYF
>14|TRBV9|.|TRBJ1-6|.
TGTGCCAGCAGCGTACGAGCGGAGAATTCACCCCTCCACTTT
CASSVRAENSPLHF
>15|TRBV7-2|.|TRBJ1-2|.
TGTGCCAGCAGCTTAGTACGGGGGGGGAACTATGGCTACACCTTC
CASSLVRGGNYGYTF
>18|TRBV19|.|TRBJ2-3|TRBD1
TGTGCCAGTAGTAAGTCTGGACAGGGGGGAAGACTGGTAGATACGCAGTATTTT
CASSKSGQGGRLVDTQYF
>13|TRBV29-1|.|TRBJ1-4|.
TGCAGCGTTGGGGCCGCAACTAATGAAAAACTGTTTTTT
CSVGAATNEKLFF
>15|TRBV28|.|TRBJ1-2|TRBD1
TGTGCCAGCAGCTCCGGGACAGGGAACAACTATGGCTACACCTTC
CASSSGTGNNYGYTF
>15|TRBV6-5|.|TRBJ1-2|TRBD1
TGTGCCAGCGAGACCGGGACAGGGGGGAACTATGGCTACACCTTC
CASETGTGGNYGYTF
>17|TRBV6-1|.|TRBJ1-3|TRBD1
TGTGCCAGCAGTGAATACGGGACAGGGGGCCTTGGAAACACCATATATTTT
CASSEYGTGGLGNTIYF